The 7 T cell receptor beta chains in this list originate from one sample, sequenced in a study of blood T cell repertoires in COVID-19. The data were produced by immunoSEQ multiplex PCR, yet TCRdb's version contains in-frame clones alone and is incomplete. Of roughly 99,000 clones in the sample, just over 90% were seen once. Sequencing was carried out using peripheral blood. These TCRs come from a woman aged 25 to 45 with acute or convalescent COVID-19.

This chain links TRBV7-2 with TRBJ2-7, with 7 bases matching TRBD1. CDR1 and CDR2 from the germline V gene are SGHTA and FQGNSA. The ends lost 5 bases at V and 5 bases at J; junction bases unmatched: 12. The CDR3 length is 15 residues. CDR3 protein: CASSGRQGRLDEQYF. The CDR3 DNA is TGTGCCAGCAGCGGCCGACAGGGACGTCTCGACGAGCAGTACTTC.

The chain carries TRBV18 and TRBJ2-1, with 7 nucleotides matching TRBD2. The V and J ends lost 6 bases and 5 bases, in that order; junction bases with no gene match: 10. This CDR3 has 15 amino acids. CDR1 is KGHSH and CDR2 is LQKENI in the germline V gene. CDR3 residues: CASSPPTGGHNEQFF. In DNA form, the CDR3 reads TGTGCCAGCTCGCCCCCCACGGGGGGTCACAATGAGCAGTTCTTC.

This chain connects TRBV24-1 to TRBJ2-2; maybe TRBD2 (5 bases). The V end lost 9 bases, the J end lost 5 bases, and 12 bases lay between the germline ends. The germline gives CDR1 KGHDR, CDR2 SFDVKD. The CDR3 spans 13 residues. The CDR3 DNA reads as TGTGCCACCCGAACCTCGGGGACCGGGGAGCTGTTTTTT. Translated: CATRTSGTGELFF.

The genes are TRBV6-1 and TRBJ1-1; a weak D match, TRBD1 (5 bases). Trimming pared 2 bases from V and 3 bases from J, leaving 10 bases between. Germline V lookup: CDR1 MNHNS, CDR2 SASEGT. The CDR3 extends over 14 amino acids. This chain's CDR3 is CASSERAGYTEAFF. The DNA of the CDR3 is TGTGCCAGCAGTGAAAGGGCAGGGTACACTGAAGCTTTCTTT.

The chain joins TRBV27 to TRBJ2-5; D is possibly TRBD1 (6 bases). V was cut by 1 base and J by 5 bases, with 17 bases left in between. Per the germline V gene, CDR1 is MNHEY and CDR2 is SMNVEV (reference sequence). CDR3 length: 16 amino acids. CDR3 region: CASSLYPAGTLETQYF. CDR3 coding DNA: TGTGCCAGCAGTTTATATCCGGCCGGGACATTGGAGACCCAGTACTTC.

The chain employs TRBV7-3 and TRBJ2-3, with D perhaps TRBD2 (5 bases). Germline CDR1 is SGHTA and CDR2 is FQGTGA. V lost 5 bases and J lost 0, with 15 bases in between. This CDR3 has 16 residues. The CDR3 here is CASSPQADPSTDTQYF. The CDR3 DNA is TGTGCCAGCAGCCCCCAAGCGGACCCTAGCACAGATACGCAGTATTTT.

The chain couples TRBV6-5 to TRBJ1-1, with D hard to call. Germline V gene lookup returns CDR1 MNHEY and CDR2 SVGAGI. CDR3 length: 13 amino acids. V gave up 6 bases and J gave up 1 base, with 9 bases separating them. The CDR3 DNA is TGTGCCAGCAGCCGGACTGGGAACACTGAAGCTTTCTTT. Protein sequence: CASSRTGNTEAFF.